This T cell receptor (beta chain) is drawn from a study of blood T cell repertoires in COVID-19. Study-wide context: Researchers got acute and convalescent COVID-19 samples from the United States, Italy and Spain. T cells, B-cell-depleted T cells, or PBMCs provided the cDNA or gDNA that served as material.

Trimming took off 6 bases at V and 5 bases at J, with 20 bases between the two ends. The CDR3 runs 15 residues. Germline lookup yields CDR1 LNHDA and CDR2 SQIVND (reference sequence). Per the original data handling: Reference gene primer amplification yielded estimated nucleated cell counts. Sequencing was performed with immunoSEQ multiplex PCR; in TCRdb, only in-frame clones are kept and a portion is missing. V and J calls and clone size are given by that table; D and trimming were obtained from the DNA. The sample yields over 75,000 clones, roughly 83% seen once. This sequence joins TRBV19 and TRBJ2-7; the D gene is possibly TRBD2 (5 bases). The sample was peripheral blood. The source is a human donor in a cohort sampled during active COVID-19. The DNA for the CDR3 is TGTGCCAGTAGCACCAACCGGGATCCTCGGGACGAGCAGTACTTC. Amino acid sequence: CASSTNRDPRDEQYF.